This is a list of T cell receptor beta chains from one sample in a study of regulatory T cells in long-lasting Graves disease. TCRdb analysed the multiplex PCR reads with MiXCR anew, one entry per CDR3 protein. Of approximately 400,000 distinct CDR3 sequences in the sample, 15% to 18% are singletons; the top ten hold about a fifth. The material was peripheral blood mononuclear cells (PBMCs), obtained at new diagnosis, from a patient treated with antithyroid drugs. The receptor set was obtained from a female donor with Graves disease. Both conserved end residues are part of each CDR3. The D gene is left open where the match is weak. Expanded clones get a size class; other rows say once, few or many, or leave the size out.

TRBV29-1,-,TRBJ1-1,many,TGCAGCACCAAACTTCTGAACACTGAAGCTTTCTTT,CSTKLLNTEAFF
TRBV10-2,-,TRBJ2-3,many,TGCGCCAGCAGTGTTCGCCGAGCAGATACGCAGTATTTT,CASSVRRADTQYF
TRBV7-2,-,TRBJ2-3,few,TGTGCCAGCAGCCGTAACGCGACCGAGGATACGCAGTATTTT,CASSRNATEDTQYF
TRBV3-1,-,TRBJ1-1,many,TGTGCCAGCAGCCTTGAGAGCACTGAAGCTTTCTTT,CASSLESTEAFF
TRBV12-3/TRBV12-4,TRBD2,TRBJ2-1,-,TGTGCCAGCAGTCCACCAAGCGGGAAGGCTGAGCAGTTCTTC,CASSPPSGKAEQFF
TRBV24-1,-,TRBJ2-1,many,TGTGCCACCAGTGATCCCCGGGACACCCATTACAATGAGCAGTTCTTC,CATSDPRDTHYNEQFF
TRBV29-1,-,TRBJ1-5,many,TGCAGCGTTGCCCCAGACGAAGATCAGCCCCAGCATTTT,CSVAPDEDQPQHF
TRBV6-5,TRBD1,TRBJ1-2,-,TGTGCCAGCAGTTGCCAGGGGGCGGGGGGCTACACCTTC,CASSCQGAGGYTF
TRBV5-1,-,TRBJ2-7,few,TGCGCCAGCAGCTTGGATCCGGGTAGCTCCTACGAGCAGTACTTC,CASSLDPGSSYEQYF
TRBV4-2,TRBD1,TRBJ1-5,few,TGTGCCAGCAGCCAGGACAGGGGTTATCAGCCCCAGCATTTT,CASSQDRGYQPQHF
TRBV28,TRBD1,TRBJ1-5,many,TGTGCCAGCCTTTATTCGGGACAGGGTCACCAGCCCCAGCATTTT,CASLYSGQGHQPQHF
TRBV9,TRBD2,TRBJ2-1,-,TGTGCCAGCAGCGTAGGTAGCGGGAGTACTGATGAGCAGTTCTTC,CASSVGSGSTDEQFF
TRBV20-1,-,TRBJ2-6,many,TGCAGTGCTGTCAGGGGGGCCCTCTCTGGGGCCAACGTCCTGACTTTC,CSAVRGALSGANVLTF